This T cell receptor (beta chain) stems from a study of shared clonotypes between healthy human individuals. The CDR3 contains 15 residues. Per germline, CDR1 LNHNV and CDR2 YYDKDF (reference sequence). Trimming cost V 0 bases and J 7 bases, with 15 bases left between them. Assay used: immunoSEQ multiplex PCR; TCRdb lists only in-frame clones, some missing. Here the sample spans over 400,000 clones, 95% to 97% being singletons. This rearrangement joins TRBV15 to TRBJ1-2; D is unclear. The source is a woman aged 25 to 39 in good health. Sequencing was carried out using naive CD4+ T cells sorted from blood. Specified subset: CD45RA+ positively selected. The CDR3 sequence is CATSRDPSADSGYTF. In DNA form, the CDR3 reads TGTGCCACCAGCAGAGATCCTTCGGCGGATAGTGGCTACACCTTC. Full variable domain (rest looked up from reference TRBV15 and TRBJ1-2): DAMVIQNPRYQVTQFGKPVTLSCSQTLNHNVMYWYQQKSSQAPKLLFHYYDKDFNNEADTPDNFQSRRPNTSFCFLDIRSPGLGDTAMYLCATSRDPSADSGYTFGSGTRLTVV.